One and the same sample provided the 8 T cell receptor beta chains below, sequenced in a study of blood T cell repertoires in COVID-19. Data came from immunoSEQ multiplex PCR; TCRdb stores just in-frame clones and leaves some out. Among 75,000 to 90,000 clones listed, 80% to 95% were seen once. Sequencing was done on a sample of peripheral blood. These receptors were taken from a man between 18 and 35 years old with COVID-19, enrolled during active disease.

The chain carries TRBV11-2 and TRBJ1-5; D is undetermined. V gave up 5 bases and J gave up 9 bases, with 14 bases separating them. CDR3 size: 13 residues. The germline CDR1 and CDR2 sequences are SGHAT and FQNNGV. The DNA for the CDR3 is TGTGCCAGCAGCCCCGGAGCGCACCGGCCCCAGCATTTT. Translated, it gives CASSPGAHRPQHF. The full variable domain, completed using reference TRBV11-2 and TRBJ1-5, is EAGVAQSPRYKIIEKRQSVAFWCNPISGHATLYWYQQILGQGPKLLIQFQNNGVVDDSQLPKDRFSAERLKGVDSTLKIQPAKLEDSAVYLCASSPGAHRPQHFGDGTRLSIL.

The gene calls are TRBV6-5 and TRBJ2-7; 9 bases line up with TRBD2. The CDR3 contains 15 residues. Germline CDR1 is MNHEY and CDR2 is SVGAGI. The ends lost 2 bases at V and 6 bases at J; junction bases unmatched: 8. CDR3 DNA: TGTGCCAGCAGTTACGCGGGAGGGTTGCCGTCCGAGCAGTACTTC. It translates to CASSYAGGLPSEQYF.

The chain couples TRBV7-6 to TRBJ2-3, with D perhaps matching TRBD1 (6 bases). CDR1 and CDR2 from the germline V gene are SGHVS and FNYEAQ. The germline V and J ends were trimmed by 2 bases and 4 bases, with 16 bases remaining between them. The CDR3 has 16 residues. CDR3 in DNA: TGTGCCAGCAGCTTACTCCGGGACATCGGTGCAGATACGCAGTATTTT. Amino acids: CASSLLRDIGADTQYF.

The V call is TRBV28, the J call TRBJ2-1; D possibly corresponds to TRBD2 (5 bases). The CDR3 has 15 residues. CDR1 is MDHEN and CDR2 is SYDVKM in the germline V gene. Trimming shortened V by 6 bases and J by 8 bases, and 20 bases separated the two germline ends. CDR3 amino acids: CASSPRAGVRHEQFF. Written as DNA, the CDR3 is TGTGCCAGCAGCCCAAGGGCGGGTGTGCGGCATGAGCAGTTCTTC.

The CDR3 spells CASQVGERYEQYF. CDR3 sequence (DNA): TGTGCCAGTCAAGTGGGAGAGCGTTACGAGCAGTACTTC. The genes are TRBV5-6 and TRBJ2-7; D is perhaps TRBD2 (5 bases). CDR1 and CDR2 from the germline V gene are SGHDT and YYEEEE. The V gene lost 8 bases and the J gene lost 4 bases, with 16 bases spanning the gap. CDR3 length: 13 amino acids.

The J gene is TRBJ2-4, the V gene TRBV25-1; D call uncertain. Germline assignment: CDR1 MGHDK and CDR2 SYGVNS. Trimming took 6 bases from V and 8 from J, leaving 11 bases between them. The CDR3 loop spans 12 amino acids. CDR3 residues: CASSTGRDIQYF. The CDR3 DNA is TGTGCCAGCAGCACGGGTCGGGACATTCAGTACTTC.

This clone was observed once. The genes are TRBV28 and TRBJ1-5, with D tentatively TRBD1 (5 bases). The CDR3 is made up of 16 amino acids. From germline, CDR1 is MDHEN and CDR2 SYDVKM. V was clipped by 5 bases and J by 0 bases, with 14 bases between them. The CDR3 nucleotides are TGTGCCAGCAGTGAAATAGACAGCTATAGCAATCAGCCCCAGCATTTT. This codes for CASSEIDSYSNQPQHF.

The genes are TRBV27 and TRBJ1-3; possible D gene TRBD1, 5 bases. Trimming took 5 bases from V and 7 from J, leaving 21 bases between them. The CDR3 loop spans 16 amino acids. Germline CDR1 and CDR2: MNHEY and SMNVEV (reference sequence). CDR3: CASSMAPTEERNTIYF. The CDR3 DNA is TGTGCCAGCAGTATGGCCCCGACAGAGGAAAGGAACACCATATATTTT.